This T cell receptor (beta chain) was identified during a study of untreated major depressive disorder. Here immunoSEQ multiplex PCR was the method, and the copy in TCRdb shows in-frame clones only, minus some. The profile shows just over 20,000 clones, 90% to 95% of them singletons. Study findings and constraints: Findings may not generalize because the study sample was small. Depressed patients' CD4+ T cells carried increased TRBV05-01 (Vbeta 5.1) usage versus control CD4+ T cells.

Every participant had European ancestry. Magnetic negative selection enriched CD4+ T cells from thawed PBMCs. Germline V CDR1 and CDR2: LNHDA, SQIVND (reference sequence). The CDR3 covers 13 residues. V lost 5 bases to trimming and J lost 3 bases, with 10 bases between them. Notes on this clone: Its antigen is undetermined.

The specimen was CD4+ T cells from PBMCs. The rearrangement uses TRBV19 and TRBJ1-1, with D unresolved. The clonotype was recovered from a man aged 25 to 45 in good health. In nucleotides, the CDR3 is TGTGCCAGTAGTTTGGCAGAGGACACTGAAGCTTTCTTT. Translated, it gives CASSLAEDTEAFF.